Listed below are T cell receptor beta chains from one sample, sequenced in a study of Graves' ophthalmopathy and Graves' hyperthyroidism. Using its own MiXCR run on the multiplex PCR reads, TCRdb lists one record per CDR3 protein. The top ten hold 2% to 2.5% of the sample, which has some 350,000 distinct CDR3 sequences, about a sixth seen once. The sequenced material came from peripheral blood. These receptors were collected from an adult woman with stable Graves' hyperthyroidism. The CDR3 runs from the conserved cysteine through the conserved F or W. Fields, in order: CDR3 length, V gene, CDR3 protein.

15,TRBV28,CASRSIGTDQETQYF
15,TRBV7-9,CASSLQETAFYGYTF
13,TRBV18,CASSPRAGETQYF
15,TRBV12-3/TRBV12-4,CASSWSGPSTGELFF
15,TRBV7-3,CASSTGGENNQPQHF
14,TRBV20-1,CSAIRGQVNSPLHF
17,TRBV4-3,CASSQRPPSQGGYGYTF
17,TRBV25-1,CASSEFGWGESSYEQYF
14,TRBV7-2,CASSSPGSHREQYF
19,TRBV28,CASSLSSLLRRVGNQPQHF
13,TRBV29-1,CSVELAANQPQHF
15,TRBV30,CAWSVQGGGNQPQHF
13,TRBV20-1,CSAVRDSPYGYTF
14,TRBV20-1,CSARLSQGNYGYTF
11,TRBV29-1,CSVVQADQAFF
15,TRBV6-1,CASTLAGATYNEQFF
15,TRBV20-1,CSASYRGRLYNEQFF
15,TRBV6-1,CASTARASRTYEQYF
13,TRBV5-1,CASNQGSTGELFF
14,TRBV29-1,CSVEVGSGQETQYF
16,TRBV11-1,CASSLASLADHYEQYF
14,TRBV2,CASSELGAIAEAFF
14,TRBV6-5,CASRSGLAAYEQYF
13,TRBV12-3/TRBV12-4,CASSEENWDSQYF
14,TRBV7-2,CASSLETASYEQYF
12,TRBV12-3/TRBV12-4,CASSWDWETQYF
12,TRBV20-1,CSANKLEAKQYF
11,TRBV2,CASSVDSPLHF
15,TRBV5-1,CASSLAGVPKETQYF
13,TRBV4-1,CASSQDKGVEAFF
16,TRBV30,CAWSSLYAGHGTEAFF
17,TRBV15,CATSRTLGLAYTGELFF
13,TRBV10-2,CASRGYGEWGYTF
16,TRBV5-4,CASSLDSSSLADEQYF
15,TRBV15,CATSRDNSGSYEQYF
15,TRBV14,CASSPVGRVKYGYTF
13,TRBV30,CAWSVGGKTEAFF
15,TRBV25-1,CASSDGPGQGSGYTF
12,TRBV20-1,CSATEADVRYTF
12,TRBV6-1,CASSTGVETQYF
22,TRBV3-1,CASSLTYRDKTSGRRGSYEQYF
14,TRBV28,CASSPQGWNQPQHF
15,TRBV24-1,CATSDGTGQNTEAFF
15,TRBV20-1,CSASFRVSGIDIKYF